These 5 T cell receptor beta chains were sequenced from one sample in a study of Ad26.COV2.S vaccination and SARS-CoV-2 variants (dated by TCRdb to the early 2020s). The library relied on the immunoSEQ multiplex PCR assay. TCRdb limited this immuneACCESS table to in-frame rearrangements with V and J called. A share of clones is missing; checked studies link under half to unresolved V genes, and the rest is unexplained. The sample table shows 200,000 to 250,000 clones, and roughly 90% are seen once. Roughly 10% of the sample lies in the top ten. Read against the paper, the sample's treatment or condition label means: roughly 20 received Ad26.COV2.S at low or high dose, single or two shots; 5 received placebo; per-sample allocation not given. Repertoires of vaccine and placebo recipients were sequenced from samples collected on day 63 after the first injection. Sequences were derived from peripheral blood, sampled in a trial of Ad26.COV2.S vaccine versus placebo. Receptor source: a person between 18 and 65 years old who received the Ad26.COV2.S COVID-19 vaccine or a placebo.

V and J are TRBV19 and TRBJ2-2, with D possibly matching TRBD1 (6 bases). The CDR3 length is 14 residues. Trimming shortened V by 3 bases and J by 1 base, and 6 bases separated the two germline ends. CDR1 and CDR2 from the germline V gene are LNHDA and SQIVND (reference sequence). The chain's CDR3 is CASSMDRNTGELFF. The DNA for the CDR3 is TGTGCCAGTAGTATGGACAGGAACACCGGGGAGCTGTTTTTT.

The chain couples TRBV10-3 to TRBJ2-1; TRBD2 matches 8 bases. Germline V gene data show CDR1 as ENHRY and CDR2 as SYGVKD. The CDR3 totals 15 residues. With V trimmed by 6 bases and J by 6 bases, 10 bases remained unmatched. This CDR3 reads CAIRGERGMVNEQFF. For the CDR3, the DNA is TGTGCCATCAGGGGAGAGCGGGGGATGGTCAATGAGCAGTTCTTC.

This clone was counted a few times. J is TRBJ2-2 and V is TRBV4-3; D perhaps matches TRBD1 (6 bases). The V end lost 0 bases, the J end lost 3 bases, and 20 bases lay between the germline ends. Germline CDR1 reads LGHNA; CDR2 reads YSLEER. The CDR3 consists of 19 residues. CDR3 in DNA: TGCGCCAGCAGCCAAGAAGGGGGATGGGGCCGTCCACACACCGGGGAGCTGTTTTTT. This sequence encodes CASSQEGGWGRPHTGELFF.

The chain's CDR3 is CASSPGIGFAGELFF. Written as DNA, the CDR3 is TGTGCCAGCAGCCCCGGGATAGGGTTCGCCGGGGAGCTGTTTTTT. The chain recombines TRBV7-9 with TRBJ2-2; D possibly corresponds to TRBD2 (5 bases). The CDR3 totals 15 residues. Trimming stripped 5 bases from V and 6 bases from J, with 16 bases between. The V gene's germline CDR1 is SEHNR and CDR2 FQNEAQ (reference sequence).

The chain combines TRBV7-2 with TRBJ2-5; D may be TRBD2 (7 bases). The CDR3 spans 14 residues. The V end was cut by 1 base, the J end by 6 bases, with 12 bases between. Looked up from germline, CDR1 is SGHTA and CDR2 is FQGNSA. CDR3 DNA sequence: TGTGCCAGCAGCTTAGTGGGGGGGCGGAAGACCCAGTACTTC. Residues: CASSLVGGRKTQYF. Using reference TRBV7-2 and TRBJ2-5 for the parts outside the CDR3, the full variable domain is GAGVSQSPSNKVTEKGKDVELRCDPISGHTALYWYRQSLGQGLEFLIYFQGNSAPDKSGLPSDRFSAERTGGSVSTLTIQRTQQEDSAVYLCASSLVGGRKTQYFGPGTRLLVL.